The 14 T cell receptor beta chains given below trace back to one sample, sequenced in a study of beta chain features in type 1 diabetes. Sequenced material consisted of expressed TCRB transcripts (all of the isolated RNA was reverse transcribed). This table comes from immunoSEQ multiplex PCR, and its TCRdb copy is limited to in-frame clones, with some not included. Found here are 850,000 to 900,000 clones, around a sixth of them singletons; the top ten hold about 0.02%. The material sequenced was naive CD4+ T cells from blood. The receptor set was obtained from a woman younger than 35 in good health.

This chain links TRBV7-2 with TRBJ2-7, with D perhaps TRBD2 (6 bases). The CDR3 consists of 16 residues. The germline V and J ends were trimmed by 5 bases and 2 bases, with 19 bases remaining between them. Germline V gives CDR1 SGHTA, CDR2 FQGNSA. CDR3 sequence: CASSPAGGWSAYEQYF. The CDR3 DNA follows: TGTGCCAGCAGCCCCGCTGGGGGGTGGTCGGCCTACGAGCAGTACTTC.

The CDR3 spells CASSFYLAGTIEQFF. The CDR3 DNA is TGTGCCAGCAGTTTTTATCTAGCGGGAACCATTGAGCAGTTCTTC. V and J are TRBV28 and TRBJ2-1, with 9 bases lining up with TRBD2. This CDR3 is 15 amino acids long. The V and J ends lost 3 bases and 9 bases, in that order; junction bases with no gene match: 9. CDR1 and CDR2 from the germline V gene are MDHEN and SYDVKM.

This clone was detected a few times. The chain is built from TRBV2 and TRBJ1-1; D is unclear. The length of the CDR3 is 11 residues. V lost 6 bases to trimming and J lost 11 bases, with 13 bases between them. Per germline, CDR1 SNHLY and CDR2 FYNNEI. This CDR3 is CASSGIGDAFF. DNA of the CDR3: TGTGCCAGCAGCGGGATCGGGGATGCTTTCTTT.

This sequence joins TRBV4-3 and TRBJ1-2; D not resolved. The CDR3 consists of 16 residues. Germline V gene sequence: CDR1 LGHNA, CDR2 YSLEER. The V gene lost 0 bases and the J gene lost 4 bases, with 15 bases spanning the gap. The CDR3 region is CASSQDLPEGVYGYTF. The CDR3 region has the DNA TGCGCCAGCAGCCAAGATCTCCCAGAGGGCGTCTATGGCTACACCTTC.

This clone has a handful of counts. This chain joins TRBV28 and TRBJ1-1, with D unclear. The V end was cut by 7 bases, the J end by 1 base, with 13 bases between. The germline V gene encodes CDR1 MDHEN and CDR2 SYDVKM. There are 14 residues in the CDR3. The CDR3 DNA reads TGTGCCAGCACTGGGTCGGATTGGAACACTGAAGCTTTCTTT. This encodes CASTGSDWNTEAFF. The full variable domain, with the rest looked up from reference TRBV28 and TRBJ1-1, is DVKVTQSSRYLVKRTGEKVFLECVQDMDHENMFWYRQDPGLGLRLIYFSYDVKMKEKGDIPEGYSVSREKKERFSLILESASTNQTSMYLCASTGSDWNTEAFFGQGTRLTVV.

In this sample, this clone turned up a few times. The V gene is TRBV9, the J gene TRBJ2-3, with D tentatively TRBD1 (5 bases). Per germline, CDR1 SGDLS and CDR2 YYNGEE. The CDR3 is 17 residues long. The germline V and J ends were trimmed by 0 bases and 7 bases, with 21 bases remaining between them. CDR3 sequence (DNA): TGTGCCAGCAGCGTAGGGCTTACAGGCCAGGAGCTAAATACGCAGTATTTT. This encodes CASSVGLTGQELNTQYF.

The chain couples TRBV7-8 to TRBJ2-1, with 9 nucleotides matching TRBD2. The CDR3 is 15 residues long. The V and J ends lost 6 bases and 7 bases, in that order; junction bases with no gene match: 10. Germline V gene lookup returns CDR1 SGHVS and CDR2 FQNEAQ. This chain's CDR3 is CASRTTSGGSNEQFF. CDR3 bases: TGTGCCAGCAGAACGACTAGCGGAGGTTCAAATGAGCAGTTCTTC.

This clone turned up a few times. Being one base from a much bigger clone, this may be a read error. This sample also contains other DNA sequences that code for the same CDR3. The V gene is TRBV6-6, the J gene TRBJ2-3; no clear D. This CDR3 region has 11 residues. Germline loops: CDR1 MNHNY, CDR2 SVGAGI (reference sequence). The V end was cut by 6 bases, the J end by 2 bases, with 3 bases between. CDR3 sequence: CASSSTDTQYF. The CDR3 DNA sequence: TGTGCCAGCAGCTCCACAGATACGCAGTATTTT.

This clone has more than one count but fewer than ten. This rearrangement joins TRBV29-1 to TRBJ1-1; TRBD1 might be the D (5 bases). This CDR3 comprises 13 residues. From germline, CDR1 is SQVTM and CDR2 ANQGSEA. Trimming pared 6 bases from V and 3 bases from J, leaving 14 bases between. DNA for the CDR3: TGCAGCGTGTTGGGGGACGGTTACACTGAAGCTTTCTTT. This codes for CSVLGDGYTEAFF.

The chain recombines TRBV27 with TRBJ1-5; D not resolved. Per the germline V gene, CDR1 is MNHEY and CDR2 is SMNVEV (reference sequence). With 3 bases removed from V and 0 bases from J, the gap between germline ends came to 24 bases. The CDR3 is made up of 20 amino acids. The chain's CDR3 is CASSFKGSPALPYSNQPQHF. The CDR3 region has the DNA TGTGCCAGCAGTTTTAAGGGCAGCCCTGCCTTACCCTATAGCAATCAGCCCCAGCATTTT.

This clone was found a few times. DNA for the CDR3: TGTGCCAGCCAGCGGGGTAACACAGATACGCAGTATTTT. The encoded protein is CASQRGNTDTQYF. The chain employs TRBV5-6 and TRBJ2-3, with 7 bases identical to TRBD2. Germline V CDR1 and CDR2: SGHDT, YYEEEE. Losses at the gene ends were 7 bases for V and 2 bases for J; bases not matched to a gene: 4. The CDR3 sequence is 13 residues long.

This clone was seen more than once but under ten times. This sample also contains other DNA sequences that code for the same CDR3. The V call is TRBV6-5, the J call TRBJ2-7; 8 nucleotides agree with TRBD2. With 0 bases clipped from V and 1 base from J, the junction kept 2 bases outside the gene matches. From germline, CDR1 is MNHEY and CDR2 SVGAGI. This CDR3 contains 15 residues. CDR3 coding DNA: TGTGCCAGCAGTTACTCTTTAGCGGGATCCTACGAGCAGTACTTC. This translates into CASSYSLAGSYEQYF.

The sample holds a few counts of this clone. The rearrangement links TRBV29-1 to TRBJ2-4, with a possible D match to TRBD2 (7 bases). CDR1 and CDR2 (germline): SQVTM, ANQGSEA. This CDR3 has 12 residues. Trimming shortened V by 5 bases and J by 6 bases, and 11 bases separated the two germline ends. The CDR3 coding sequence is TGCAGCGTTAGGGGAGGGGGAAACATTCAGTACTTC. This encodes CSVRGGGNIQYF.

This clone was seen a few times. This sequence joins TRBV29-1 and TRBJ1-2, with a tentative D call TRBD1 (6 bases). From germline, CDR1 is SQVTM and CDR2 ANQGSEA. This CDR3 is built from 15 residues. Trimming removed 0 bases at V and 3 bases at J, with 14 bases between. The CDR3 spells CSVEDPPGADYGYTF. CDR3 nucleotides: TGCAGCGTTGAAGATCCTCCAGGGGCGGACTATGGCTACACCTTC.